Listed here is a single T cell receptor (beta chain). The antigen is not known. The data stem from a study of T cell responses to AZD1222 COVID-19 vaccine. Study information: Analyses pooled second doses at about 4 or about 12 weeks. Study-wide results and caveats: None of the repertoires were sampled until the peak T cell response had passed.

Only in-frame clones appear in the TCRdb table, and some are missing; sequencing was by immunoSEQ multiplex PCR. The sample gives around 100,000 clones, 80% to 90% of which show up once; less than 20% is in the top ten. V was clipped by 4 bases and J by 7 bases; unmatched bases: 4. From germline, CDR1 is SGHVS and CDR2 FQNEAQ. The CDR3 totals 15 residues. The chain carries TRBV7-8 and TRBJ2-1; 13 bases align to TRBD2. The sample consisted of peripheral blood, taken on day 0 of AZD1222 vaccination. The TCR originated in an adult in good health. CDR3 loop: CASSWTSGGWNEQFF. Written as DNA, the CDR3 is TGTGCCAGCAGCTGGACTAGCGGGGGCTGGAATGAGCAGTTCTTC. Full variable domain (remainder filled in from reference TRBV7-8 and TRBJ2-1): GAGVSQSPRYKVAKRGQDVALRCDPISGHVSLFWYQQALGQGPEFLTYFQNEAQLDKSGLPSDRFFAERPEGSVSTLKIQRTQQEDSAVYLCASSWTSGGWNEQFFGPGTRLTVL.